The clone carrying this T cell receptor (beta chain) was counted a few times. This sample is drawn from a study of spatial heterogeneity in lung cancer. Background on the study: Follow-up PBMC specimens underwent sequencing when available; their median timing was roughly two years after resection.

Time point specified: blood at routine non-recurrence follow-up after resection. Without sorting, whole RNA was sequenced from tumor, nontumor lung or frozen PBMC. This CDR3 is built from 15 residues. Deletions cut 0 bases from V and 0 bases from J, with 9 bases between. Germline CDR1 is GTSNPN and CDR2 is SVGIG (reference sequence). TCRdb fed the 5' RACE reads into MiXCR, producing one record per CDR3 protein. The sample carries about 120,000 distinct CDR3 sequences, 10% to 15% recorded once. This sequence joins TRBV30 and TRBJ1-3; D is unclear. The origin of this receptor is a male donor with early-stage non-small cell lung cancer. Sample: PBMCs, taken at follow-up. The CDR3 DNA sequence: TGTGCCTGGAGTGTACATCAGGCCTCTGGAAACACCATATATTTT. This sequence encodes CAWSVHQASGNTIYF. Full variable domain (rest looked up from reference TRBV30 and TRBJ1-3): SQTIHQWPATLVQPVGSPLSLECTVEGTSNPNLYWYRQAAGRGLQLLFYSVGIGQISSEVPQNLSASRPQDRQFILSSKKLLLSDSGFYLCAWSVHQASGNTIYFGEGSWLTVV.